This TCR beta chain stems from a study of molecular identifiers for immune sequencing clone quantification. TCRdb recomputed calls from the PCR reads with MiXCR, one row per CDR3 protein. The sample has hundreds of thousands of distinct CDR3 sequences; less than 30% are singletons. Naive CD8 libraries were made from around 20,000 to 1,000,000 sorted cells, and they used 10%, 30% or 50% RNA. Sorting defined naive CD8 T cells as CD8+CD4-CCR7+CD45RA+. This clonotype was recorded many times. The antigen remains undetermined. This CDR3 contains 12 residues. The V and J ends lost 3 bases and 4 bases respectively, with 6 bases between them. Study-level results: Clones above 20 RNA copies held over 97% of effector molecules, under 1% in naive cells. Even with around 1 million naive cells present, spiked Jurkat TCR RNA from one cell was reportedly detectable.

The sequence was obtained from a human donor in good health. Some libraries in this study had Jurkat cell RNA spiked in. The V call is TRBV12-3 or TRBV12-4, the J call TRBJ1-1; D unclear. The sequenced sample was naive CD8+ T cells from blood, with Jurkat cell RNA spiked in. The subset was: FACS-sorted CD8+CD4-CCR7+CD45RA+ naive T cells. This CDR3 reads CASSFPFTEAFF. The CDR3 nucleotides are TGTGCCAGCAGTTTCCCGTTCACTGAAGCTTTCTTT.